This T cell receptor beta chain was obtained from a study of blood T cell repertoires in COVID-19. Study-level background: COVID-19 samples, acute and convalescent, were from the United States, Italy and Spain. T cells, B-cell-depleted T cells, or PBMCs provided the cDNA or gDNA that served as material.

Authors' data handling: Scientists estimated how many nucleated cells there were by amplifying reference gene primers. Libraries were prepared by immunoSEQ multiplex PCR; TCRdb keeps only in-frame clonotypes and omits some of them. V, J and clone size are those of that table, while D and trimming were read from the DNA. The sample consists of about 280,000 clones, 85% of them appearing once. The CDR3 consists of 14 residues. V dropped 6 bases and J dropped 9; count of bases not matched to a gene: 10. CDR1 and CDR2 from the germline V gene are MNHEY and SVGAGI. The sequence was obtained from a man aged 50 or older with active or convalescent COVID-19. Sequencing was done on a sample of peripheral blood. The chain has TRBV6-5 and TRBJ2-4; 8 nucleotides match TRBD1. The CDR3 region is CASSGGQATGIQYF. CDR3 in DNA: TGTGCCAGCAGCGGGGGACAGGCCACCGGCATTCAGTACTTC.